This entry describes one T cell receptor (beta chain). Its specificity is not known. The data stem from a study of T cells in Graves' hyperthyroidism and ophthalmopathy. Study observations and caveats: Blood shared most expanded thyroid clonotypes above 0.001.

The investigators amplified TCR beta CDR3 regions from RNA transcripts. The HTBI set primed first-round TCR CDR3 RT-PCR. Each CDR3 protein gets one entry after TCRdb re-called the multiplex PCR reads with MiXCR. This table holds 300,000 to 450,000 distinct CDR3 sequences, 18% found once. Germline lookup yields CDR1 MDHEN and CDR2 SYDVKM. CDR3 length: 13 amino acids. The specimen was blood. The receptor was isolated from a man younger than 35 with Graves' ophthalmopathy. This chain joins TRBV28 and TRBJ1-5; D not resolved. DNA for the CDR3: TGTGCAGCTTTTGGAGGGCTTGGTCAGCCCCAGCATTTT. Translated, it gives CAAFGGLGQPQHF.